A single sample gave rise to the 26 T cell receptor beta chains below, sequenced in a study of cytomegalovirus exposure and HLA in healthy donors. PCR amplification relied on 60 Vbeta primers (plus 13 Jbeta primers). TCRdb's copy holds only in-frame clones and misses some; the assay was immunoSEQ multiplex PCR. Among tens of thousands of clones, around 68% were seen once, and the ten largest hold about 17%. Sample: PBMCs. The source is a man aged 35 to 55 in good health and CMV-seropositive.

A few counts support this clone. The rearrangement joins TRBV19 to TRBJ2-7; D is possibly TRBD1 (5 bases). This CDR3 spans 15 amino acids. The V end was cut by 6 bases, the J end by 6 bases, with 21 bases between. Germline V gene data show CDR1 as LNHDA and CDR2 as SQIVND (reference sequence). This CDR3 reads CASSSTPGHPVEQYF. As DNA, the CDR3 is TGTGCCAGTAGCTCGACCCCCGGACACCCCGTCGAGCAGTACTTC.

Notes on this clone: An end of the junction does not agree with germline; a read error may underlie this. The chain is built from TRBV7-9 and TRBJ2-5; D might be TRBD1 (5 bases). The CDR3 runs to 15 residues. Per germline, CDR1 SEHNR and CDR2 FQNEAQ (reference sequence). Here the CDR3 DNA reads TGTTCCAGCAGCTTAGAATCCCACAGGCAAGAGACCCAGTACTTC. This encodes CSSSLESHRQETQYF.

This clone has a handful of counts. The CDR3 nucleotides read TGTGCCAGCTCACCACCCGGCGGCAACTACGAGCAGTACTTC. Residues: CASSPPGGNYEQYF. V and J are TRBV18 and TRBJ2-7; D call uncertain. From germline, CDR1 is KGHSH and CDR2 LQKENI. This CDR3 contains 14 residues. V dropped 0 bases and J dropped 3 bases, with 9 bases sitting between them.

In this sample, this clone turned up many times. The rearrangement joins TRBV28 to TRBJ1-5, with a tentative D call TRBD1 (5 bases). V was trimmed by 8 bases and J by 5 bases, leaving 13 bases between them. The CDR3 is 13 residues long. The germline gives CDR1 MDHEN, CDR2 SYDVKM. CDR3 nucleotide sequence: TGTGCCAGCGGGACTGGGGATCATCAGCCCCAGCATTTT. Protein sequence: CASGTGDHQPQHF.

The rearrangement links TRBV2 to TRBJ2-5; possibly TRBD1 for D (6 bases). The DNA end favors TRBJ2-7, so the J call may be wrong. CDR3 length: 16 residues. Germline V gene sequence: CDR1 SNHLY, CDR2 FYNNEI. The CDR3 DNA is TGTGCCAGCAGGAGCCCGGTCCCGGGACAAGATTACGAGCAGTACTTC. This translates into CASRSPVPGQDYEQYF.

The chain employs TRBV5-6 and TRBJ2-7, with 8 positions matching TRBD2. This CDR3 contains 18 residues. Trimming took 0 bases from V and 0 from J; bases not matched to a gene: 11. CDR1 is SGHDT and CDR2 is YYEEEE in the germline V gene. Here the CDR3 DNA reads TGTGCCAGCAGCTTGGCCCAATTAGCGGGGTCCTACTCCTACGAGCAGTACTTC. Encoded protein: CASSLAQLAGSYSYEQYF.

V is TRBV30 and J is TRBJ1-6; 11 bases map to TRBD1. The CDR3 length is 15 residues. Unmatched junction bases numbered 9, after V lost 5 bases and J lost 9 bases. Looked up from germline, CDR1 is GTSNPN and CDR2 is SVGIG (reference sequence). The CDR3 sequence: CAWGDGQGAFSPLHF. The CDR3 DNA reads TGTGCCTGGGGCGATGGACAGGGGGCATTTTCACCCCTCCACTTT.

The chain recombines TRBV2 with TRBJ1-3; 12 nucleotides align to TRBD1. Per germline, CDR1 SNHLY and CDR2 FYNNEI. The length of the CDR3 is 17 residues. With 7 bases clipped from V and 0 bases from J, the junction kept 7 bases outside the gene matches. The CDR3 region has the DNA TGTGCCAGCACTGGGACAGGGGGCAAAAGCTCTGGAAACACCATATATTTT. Translated, it gives CASTGTGGKSSGNTIYF.

The rearrangement uses TRBV9 and TRBJ2-7; 9 bases are shared with TRBD1. This CDR3 contains 15 residues. CDR1 SGDLS and CDR2 YYNGEE come from the germline V gene. The trim removed 0 bases at V and 2 bases at J, leaving 3 bases unmatched. The CDR3 nucleotides read TGTGCCAGCAGCGTAGCAGGGGACAGGGCCTACGAGCAGTACTTC. The encoded protein is CASSVAGDRAYEQYF.

J is TRBJ2-7 and V is TRBV13; a weak D match, TRBD2 (5 bases). CDR3 length equals 13 residues. Germline assignment: CDR1 PRHDT and CDR2 FYEKMQ (reference sequence). V lost 4 bases to trimming and J lost 3 bases, with 10 bases between them. This CDR3 reads CASSYRSGYEQYF. The CDR3 coding sequence is TGTGCCAGCAGCTATAGGAGCGGCTACGAGCAGTACTTC. Together with reference TRBV13 and TRBJ2-7, the CDR3 gives the full variable domain: AAGVIQSPRHLIKEKRETATLKCYPIPRHDTVYWYQQGPGQDPQFLISFYEKMQSDKGSIPDRFSAQQFSDYHSELNMSSLELGDSALYFCASSYRSGYEQYFGPGTRLTVT.

The gene calls are TRBV27 and TRBJ1-1; a possible D gene is TRBD1 (6 bases). Per the germline V gene, CDR1 is MNHEY and CDR2 is SMNVEV (reference sequence). The CDR3 extends over 16 amino acids. The V gene lost 3 bases and the J gene lost 1 base, with 15 bases spanning the gap. CDR3 sequence reads: CASSFRRGGPNTEAFF. CDR3 sequence (DNA): TGTGCCAGCAGTTTTAGAAGGGGGGGACCGAACACTGAAGCTTTCTTT.

The CDR3: CASSVSEGFTDTQYF. The CDR3 region has the DNA TGTGCCAGCAGCGTTAGCGAGGGATTCACAGATACGCAGTATTTT. The chain joins TRBV9 to TRBJ2-3; D possibly corresponds to TRBD2 (5 bases). The CDR3 is made up of 15 amino acids. Deletions cut 2 bases from V and 2 bases from J, with 12 bases between. Germline-derived CDR1 and CDR2 are SGDLS and YYNGEE.

J is TRBJ1-5 and V is TRBV2, with D tentatively TRBD1 (6 bases). The CDR3 extends over 13 amino acids. Germline values: CDR1 SNHLY, CDR2 FYNNEI. V gave up 8 bases and J gave up 4 bases, with 12 bases separating them. This CDR3 is CASGRGQNQPQHF. The CDR3 nucleotides are TGTGCCAGCGGCAGGGGTCAGAATCAGCCCCAGCATTTT.

The chain recombines TRBV2 with TRBJ1-1; no firm D call. CDR3 length equals 10 residues. V shed 3 bases and J shed 7 bases, with 3 bases lying between them. In germline, CDR1 is SNHLY, CDR2 FYNNEI. The CDR3 nucleotides read TGTGCCAGCAGTGATATTGAAGCTTTCTTT. Its protein is CASSDIEAFF. The full variable domain, its missing parts supplied by reference TRBV2 and TRBJ1-1, is EPEVTQTPSHQVTQMGQEVILRCVPISNHLYFYWYRQILGQKVEFLVSFYNNEISEKSEIFDDQFSVERPDGSNFTLKIRSTKLEDSAMYFCASSDIEAFFGQGTRLTVV.

The chain uses TRBV19 and TRBJ2-7; 15 positions match TRBD2. The junction had 3 bases not matched to a gene; V was cut back by 6 bases and J by 3 bases. CDR1 and CDR2 from the germline V gene are LNHDA and SQIVND (reference sequence). The CDR3 runs 15 residues. The CDR3 sequence: CASSPGLAGGYEQYF. The CDR3 nucleotides are TGTGCCAGTAGCCCGGGACTAGCGGGAGGCTACGAGCAGTACTTC.

This clone was found a few times. V and J are TRBV7-2 and TRBJ1-4; D gene uncertain. Germline CDR1 reads SGHTA; CDR2 reads FQGNSA. The ends were cut back, 5 bases at V and 8 bases at J, with 18 bases in the middle. CDR3 length: 15 residues. The CDR3 DNA sequence: TGTGCCAGCAGCCTTCCGACATCTGGAGGCGAAAAACTGTTTTTT. Translated, it gives CASSLPTSGGEKLFF.

V and J are TRBV7-2 and TRBJ1-1, with D perhaps matching TRBD1 (6 bases). V lost 1 base to trimming and J lost 7 bases, with 13 bases between them. The germline V gene encodes CDR1 SGHTA and CDR2 FQGNSA. The CDR3 is 14 amino acids. CDR3 protein: CASSLGLGQIEAFF. The CDR3 DNA reads TGTGCCAGCAGCTTAGGGCTCGGACAGATTGAAGCTTTCTTT. Full variable domain (rest looked up from reference TRBV7-2 and TRBJ1-1): GAGVSQSPSNKVTEKGKDVELRCDPISGHTALYWYRQSLGQGLEFLIYFQGNSAPDKSGLPSDRFSAERTGGSVSTLTIQRTQQEDSAVYLCASSLGLGQIEAFFGQGTRLTVV.

This clone was seen only once. The chain links TRBV27 to TRBJ2-1; 7 bases match TRBD2. CDR1 and CDR2 from the germline V gene are MNHEY and SMNVEV (reference sequence). There are 13 residues in the CDR3. Germline trimming cut 6 bases from V and 9 bases from J; bases unmatched to any gene: 8. CDR3 sequence: CASSTSDYGEQFF. The DNA of the CDR3 is TGTGCCAGCAGCACTAGCGATTACGGTGAGCAGTTCTTC.

This chain connects TRBV19 to TRBJ2-3; tentatively, D is TRBD1 (6 bases). CDR3 length: 15 residues. V lost 5 bases, J lost 3 bases, and 15 bases lay in between. Germline V gives CDR1 LNHDA, CDR2 SQIVND (reference sequence). The CDR3 DNA reads TGTGCCAGTAGTGCAAACAGGGTATTGACAGATACGCAGTATTTT. Translating it yields CASSANRVLTDTQYF.

The V and J genes are TRBV7-6 and TRBJ2-7; D uncertain. CDR1 is SGHVS and CDR2 is FNYEAQ in the germline V gene. The CDR3 sequence is 14 residues long. V lost 1 base and J 3 bases, leaving 10 bases between the germline ends. The DNA for the CDR3 is TGTGCCAGCAGCTTAGTGCCGAGGATCTACGAGCAGTACTTC. Protein: CASSLVPRIYEQYF.

The CDR3 nucleotides are TGTGCCAGCAGTGAGGGCTATAATAGTGAGCAGTTCTTC. This encodes CASSEGYNSEQFF. This sequence joins TRBV27 and TRBJ2-1; the D gene is possibly TRBD2 (5 bases). Trimming stripped 5 bases from V and 9 bases from J, with 14 bases between. Germline CDR1 MNHEY, CDR2 SMNVEV (reference sequence). The CDR3 has 13 residues.

This clone appeared once. Other DNA sequences in the same sample also yield this CDR3. The genes are TRBV10-1 and TRBJ2-7; 9 bases align to TRBD1. The V gene's germline CDR1 is WNHNN and CDR2 SYGVQD (reference sequence). V lost 6 bases, J lost 0 bases, and 21 bases stayed unmatched. The CDR3 spans 20 residues. CDR3: CASRRVRTGAATISSYEQYF. For the CDR3, the DNA is TGCGCCAGCAGACGGGTACGGACAGGGGCGGCAACTATCAGCTCCTACGAGCAGTACTTC.

This chain links TRBV19 with TRBJ2-2; TRBD1 matches 7 bases. Unmatched junction bases numbered 9, after V lost 8 bases and J lost 6 bases. The length of the CDR3 is 14 residues. Per germline, CDR1 LNHDA and CDR2 SQIVND (reference sequence). The CDR3, as DNA: TGTGCCAGTCTGCCCCGCGACAGGGCCGGGGAGCTGTTTTTT. Translating gives CASLPRDRAGELFF.

V is TRBV6-1 and J is TRBJ2-7; 9 bases map to TRBD1. Germline CDR1 and CDR2: MNHNS and SASEGT. The V and J ends lost 5 bases and 4 bases, in that order; junction bases with no gene match: 6. The CDR3 spans 14 residues. DNA for the CDR3: TGTGCCAGCAGTCATCCGGGACAGGGATACGAGCAGTACTTC. This sequence encodes CASSHPGQGYEQYF.

CDR3 loop: CAWSPMRETQYF. As DNA, the CDR3 is TGTGCCTGGAGCCCCATGAGAGAGACCCAGTACTTC. The V call is TRBV30, the J call TRBJ2-5; D call uncertain. The V gene's germline CDR1 is GTSNPN and CDR2 SVGIG (reference sequence). The CDR3 has 12 residues. V lost 3 bases and J lost 4, with 9 bases in between.

The V and J genes are TRBV6-1 and TRBJ1-2; no clear D. From germline, CDR1 is MNHNS and CDR2 SASEGT. The CDR3 extends over 13 amino acids. The CDR3 region is CAGGHESFYGYTF. The CDR3 region has the DNA TGTGCTGGTGGGCACGAATCTTTCTATGGCTACACCTTC.